The entry that follows covers one TCR beta chain sequence. Its antigen is still unknown. Combining iRepertoire HTBI primers with Arm-PCR of CDR3 regions, the authors built TCR beta libraries. In TCRdb, the multiplex PCR reads were re-called with MiXCR into one record per CDR3 protein. The sample consists of about half a million distinct CDR3 sequences, 22% of them appearing once. This entry comes from a study of regulatory T cells in long-lasting Graves disease. Study conclusions and caveats: TCR diversity was lower in persistent Graves' patients than in newly diagnosed ones. Shared public clonotypes totalled around 2,900 in persistent patients, compared with roughly 970 in new patients. Persistent disease was associated with favored TRBV28 usage and with favored use of TRBJ1-2 and TRBJ2-5. Thyroid tissue was not sampled; only peripheral blood was.

The CDR3 length is 14 residues. From germline, CDR1 is LGHDT and CDR2 YNNKEL (reference sequence). This sample's time point: persistent/refractory GD, antithyroid drugs over 5 years with positive TRAb. Following extraction of RNA from PBMCs, that RNA was used to make the TCR library. The V and J genes are TRBV3-1 and TRBJ2-4, with D possibly TRBD1 on 5 matching bases. The DNA end is more similar to TRBJ1-2, so the J call may be wrong. This TCR derives from a female donor with Graves disease. This sample comprised peripheral blood mononuclear cells (PBMCs), obtained when the disease was refractory, from a patient treated with antithyroid drugs. As DNA, the CDR3 is TGTGCCAGCAGCCGGGGCACCCAGGCAATCGGCTACACCTTC. This sequence encodes CASSRGTQAIGYTF.